This T cell receptor (beta chain) came from a study of blood T cell repertoires in COVID-19. Study-level information: Some COVID-19 samples were acute and others convalescent; all came from the United States, Italy and Spain. T cells, B-cell-depleted T cells, or PBMCs supplied cDNA or gDNA.

Per the germline V gene, CDR1 is LNHDA and CDR2 is SQIVND (reference sequence). The V end lost 6 bases, the J end lost 5 bases, and 11 bases lay between the germline ends. This CDR3 is built from 13 residues. Original handling: Quantification of nucleated cells was approximated via reference gene primer amplification. This table comes from immunoSEQ multiplex PCR, and its TCRdb copy is limited to in-frame clones, with some not included. That table gives V, J and clone size, and the DNA gave D and trimming. The sample consists of roughly 250,000 clones, nearly 90% of them appearing once. Specimen: peripheral blood. The rearrangement uses TRBV19 and TRBJ2-1; D ambiguous. The sequence derives from a woman between 25 and 40 years old with acute or convalescent COVID-19. This CDR3 is CASSINSNNEQFF. As DNA, the CDR3 is TGTGCCAGTAGCATTAACTCAAACAATGAGCAGTTCTTC.